This note documents a single T cell receptor beta chain sequence. The target antigen is unknown. This CDR3 is built from 14 residues. The junction had 10 bases not matched to a gene; V was cut back by 5 bases and J by 8 bases. Germline loops: CDR1 MNHEY, CDR2 SMNVEV (reference sequence). The source of the sample is a study of cytomegalovirus exposure and HLA in healthy donors. On the study more broadly: The study's early data release held tens of millions of unique TCRs from HLA-typed donors. Study results and limitations: Presence/absence comparisons presumed near-even sequencing depth among donors. Association of a missense DCLRE1C variant with TCR beta V- and J-gene trimming was reported in a later analysis. After further analysis at a later stage, 16,951 TCR beta sequences were associated with HLA alleles at 0.05 false discovery rate.

The PCR was carried out with 60 Vbeta primers and 13 Jbeta primers. The assay was immunoSEQ multiplex PCR, and TCRdb's table has in-frame clones only and misses some. The sample has roughly 160,000 clones; roughly 84% are singletons. The sample comprised PBMCs. This sequence originates from a boy aged 2-15 years in good health and CMV-seronegative. This sequence joins TRBV27 and TRBJ1-2; 8 nucleotides agree with TRBD1. CDR3 sequence: CASSRMGQVVGYTF. Here the CDR3 DNA reads TGTGCCAGCAGTAGAATGGGACAGGTGGTCGGCTACACCTTC.